This T cell receptor (beta chain) originates from a study of blood T cell repertoires in COVID-19 (dated by TCRdb to 2018 to 2020). As for the study more broadly: Samples from collaborators originated in the United States, Italy and Spain and spanned both the acute and convalescent phases of COVID-19. The samples were drawn from the first 160 participants of the ongoing ImmuneRACE study and from more than 1,000 subjects provided by 6 global collaborators. The dataset comprised deeply sampled blood TCRbeta repertoires from subjects exposed to, actively infected with, or recovered from COVID-19. The prospective study material was composed of cDNA or gDNA derived from T cells, B-cell-depleted T cells, or PBMCs. HLA class I and class II types, where available, came from metadata supplied by the sample provider rather than from assay-based typing. A de-identified subject ID, COVID-19 status, age in years and sex were almost always included in the sample metadata. The repertoires were made available in a free public database intended to serve as a resource for research on the immune response to SARS-CoV-2. Findings and caveats that apply to the study as a whole: Clinical and demographic metadata were provided uncurated, with the amount varying by source and participant.

In Seattle, one collaborating source enrolled patients while the infection was active and tracked those patients longitudinally over the course of disease. Collaborating institutions collected whole blood in K2EDTA tubes following their own protocols. For TCRbeta analysis, collaborator samples were shipped as frozen whole blood, as isolated PBMCs, or as DNA extracted from either sample type. TCRbeta CDR3 regions were amplified from genomic DNA using the immunoSEQ Assay, a bias-controlled multiplex PCR. Regarding the original processing steps: Nucleated cell counts per sample were estimated from amplification of reference gene primers within the assay. Sequence reads were collapsed and filtered to measure the absolute abundance of every unique TCRbeta CDR3 rearrangement. For each sample, productive Simpson clonality was calculated as the square root of Simpson's diversity index over productive rearrangements. What TCRdb holds here is the immuneACCESS table cut down to in-frame rearrangements. Part of the clones is not present; checked against another copy, under half of the missing clones reflect an unresolved V gene, and the others are unexplained. V and J calls and clone size are copied from that table; D and trimming were computed from the DNA. This sample holds just over 250,000 clones; more than 85% were observed only once. The ten largest clones represent under 3% of the sample.

The CDR1 and CDR2 encoded by the germline V gene are SQVTM and ANQGSEA. The junction carries 12 bases between V and J, which are trimmed by 7 bases and 3 bases respectively. The CDR3 runs 12 residues from the cysteine to the phenylalanine. The sequence is cut down to CDR3 DNA, 36 bases in frame from base 1. To note about this clone: The specificity of this receptor is unknown. The record has no base qualities; no much larger clone is one base away.

This TCR was recovered from a young adult with COVID-19, enrolled during active disease. The chain is made from TRBV29-1 and TRBJ1-2, with the D gene uncertain. Sequenced: peripheral blood. CDR3 protein: CSARGPDYGYTF. The DNA reads as follows: TGCAGCGCCCGTGGGCCGGACTATGGCTACACCTTC.